This entry lists 32 T cell receptor beta chains sequenced from one sample in a study of T cells in Graves' hyperthyroidism and ophthalmopathy. Authors of the study amplified TCR beta CDR3 regions from RNA transcripts. An initial round of RT-PCR targeting the TCR CDR3 relied on the HTBI primer set. TCRdb passed the multiplex PCR reads through MiXCR, listing each CDR3 protein once. The data show some 300,000 distinct CDR3 sequences, roughly 19% seen once. The source material was blood. These receptor sequences come from a man in his forties or fifties with Graves' ophthalmopathy.

J is TRBJ2-3 and V is TRBV2; 10 bases agree with TRBD2. The trim removed 7 bases at V and 5 bases at J, leaving 3 bases unmatched. Germline lookup yields CDR1 SNHLY and CDR2 FYNNEI. The length of the CDR3 is 13 residues. The CDR3 coding sequence is TGTGCCAGCAAAGCGGGGGGGGGAGATACGCAGTATTTT. Protein product: CASKAGGGDTQYF.

V is TRBV27 and J is TRBJ2-7; 13 bases line up with TRBD2. CDR3 length equals 18 residues. Trimming at V came to 6 bases and at J to 5 bases, leaving 16 bases not matched to a gene. Germline CDR1 reads MNHEY; CDR2 reads SMNVEV (reference sequence). The DNA of the CDR3 is TGTGCCAGCAGACCACCCCGACTAGCGGGAGGATCTTCCCACGAGCAGTACTTC. The encoded protein is CASRPPRLAGGSSHEQYF.

In its sample, this clonotype was seen a few times. V is TRBV20-1 and J is TRBJ2-5; 7 bases fit TRBD2. Germline CDR1 and CDR2: DFQATT and SNEGSKA (reference sequence). The CDR3 is 14 residues long. The trim removed 2 bases at V and 5 bases at J, leaving 8 bases unmatched. The CDR3 DNA sequence: TGCAGTGCTAGACGGCGGGAGTGGGTGGAGACCCAGTACTTC. Amino acid sequence: CSARRREWVETQYF.

This clonotype was found many times. The chain recombines TRBV28 with TRBJ2-1; 7 positions match TRBD2. J lost 13 bases, V lost 4 bases, and 16 bases had no gene match. Germline CDR1 is MDHEN and CDR2 is SYDVKM. The CDR3 is 15 residues long. The CDR3 DNA reads as TGTGCCAGCAGTTCGCGAGGGACTACGCACGGTACACAGTTCTTC. Amino acids: CASSSRGTTHGTQFF.

V and J are TRBV6-1 and TRBJ2-2; 10 nucleotides agree with TRBD2. CDR1 MNHNS and CDR2 SASEGT come from the germline V gene. The CDR3 is 14 residues long. The J segment lost 7 bases and the V segment lost 8 bases, leaving 7 bases of the junction unmatched. DNA for the CDR3: TGTGCCAGCGAGGGGACTAGCGTGGTCGGGGAGCTGTTTTTT. It translates to CASEGTSVVGELFF.

This clonotype was detected ten times or more. This rearrangement joins TRBV3-1 to TRBJ1-2, with 7 bases that match TRBD1. The V gene's germline CDR1 is LGHDT and CDR2 YNNKEL (reference sequence). The CDR3 covers 16 residues. Unmatched junction bases numbered 10, after V lost 0 bases and J lost 6 bases. The CDR3 DNA sequence: TGTGCCAGCAGCCAAGAACGGTGGCAGGGGGTCCATGGCTACACCTTC. It specifies CASSQERWQGVHGYTF.

This clonotype was picked up a small number of times. The rearrangement uses TRBV24-1 and TRBJ2-1; D is uncertain. Trimming cost V 3 bases and J 6 bases, with 8 bases left between them. The CDR3 loop spans 13 amino acids. In germline, CDR1 is KGHDR, CDR2 SFDVKD. CDR3 amino acids: CATSDTGFNEQFF. The DNA for the CDR3 is TGTGCCACCAGTGATACGGGTTTCAATGAGCAGTTCTTC.

This clonotype was counted between two and nine times. The genes are TRBV20-1 and TRBJ2-5, with no clear D. This CDR3 has 13 residues. The germline V gene has CDR1 DFQATT and CDR2 SNEGSKA (reference sequence). The V end lost 0 bases, the J end lost 7 bases, and 12 bases lay between the germline ends. This CDR3 reads CSARDLGHRTQYF. The CDR3 nucleotides read TGCAGTGCTAGAGATTTGGGTCATCGGACCCAGTACTTC.

This clonotype occurred many times. The CDR3 region has the DNA TGTGCCAGCAACCGGGACGGGGGGAACACTGAAGCTTTCTTT. Protein: CASNRDGGNTEAFF. The rearrangement joins TRBV28 to TRBJ1-1, with D perhaps matching TRBD1 (5 bases). V lost 7 bases to trimming and J lost 1 base, with 13 bases between them. Per germline, CDR1 MDHEN and CDR2 SYDVKM. The CDR3 length is 14 residues.

In this sample, this clonotype turned up many times. The rearrangement links TRBV2 to TRBJ2-7; D is possibly TRBD1 or TRBD2 (6 bases each). The V end was cut by 6 bases, the J end by 3 bases, with 18 bases between. CDR3 length: 15 residues. The germline CDR1 and CDR2 sequences are SNHLY and FYNNEI. The CDR3 DNA reads TGTGCCAGCAGAAGGGGGGCGGACAACTACTACGAGCAGTACTTC. Its translation is CASRRGADNYYEQYF.

The rearrangement joins TRBV30 to TRBJ2-2; 9 nucleotides line up with TRBD1. CDR3 length equals 23 residues. Germline V CDR1 and CDR2: GTSNPN, SVGIG (reference sequence). The J segment lost 0 bases and the V segment lost 0 bases, leaving 23 bases of the junction unmatched. The CDR3 DNA reads TGTGCCTGGAGTGTACAGGGGGCCGCCCTACGGGAAGGAAGGCGCGCGAACACCGGGGAGCTGTTTTTT. Translated: CAWSVQGAALREGRRANTGELFF.

This clonotype was detected many times. A much bigger clone sits one base away, suggesting this may be a read error. The V gene is TRBV2, the J gene TRBJ2-3, with 9 bases aligning to TRBD2. The germline CDR1 and CDR2 sequences are SNHLY and FYNNEI. Trimming took 7 bases from V and 4 from J; bases not matched to a gene: 21. This CDR3 has 19 amino acids. The CDR3: CASNWSGRDSGSFSDTQYF. CDR3 sequence (DNA): TGTGCCAGCAATTGGTCCGGGCGGGATAGCGGGAGTTTCTCAGATACGCAGTATTTT.

This clonotype has a count of ten or more. V gene TRBV5-4 combines with J gene TRBJ2-1, with 10 bases lining up with TRBD2. Germline CDR1 is SGHNT and CDR2 is YYREEE (reference sequence). V gave up 3 bases and J gave up 9 bases; unmatched junction bases: 12. The CDR3 contains 16 residues. The CDR3 DNA is TGTGCCAGCAGCTACTCGGGGCTAGCGGGAGAATTTGAGCAGTTCTTC. This gives the protein CASSYSGLAGEFEQFF.

The chain carries TRBV7-9 and TRBJ2-1; TRBD2 is a possible D gene (5 bases). Germline values: CDR1 SEHNR, CDR2 FQNEAQ (reference sequence). The germline V and J ends were trimmed by 5 bases and 10 bases, with 12 bases remaining between them. The CDR3 extends over 12 amino acids. The CDR3 bases are TGTGCCAGCAGCCTAACTAGTAGAGAGCAGTTCTTC. Translated, it gives CASSLTSREQFF.

CDR3 DNA: TGTGCCAGCAGTTACGTTAGCGGGACTAGCACAGATACGCAGTATTTT. Residues: CASSYVSGTSTDTQYF. The V call is TRBV6-2 or TRBV6-3, the J call TRBJ2-3; 8 bases are a match to TRBD2. Germline CDR1 reads MNHEY; CDR2 reads SVGEGT. This CDR3 is 16 amino acids long. Germline trimming cut 2 bases from V and 0 bases from J; bases unmatched to any gene: 4.

The table lists this clonotype with a few counts. This chain connects TRBV20-1 to TRBJ1-2; D call uncertain. The CDR3 is made up of 16 amino acids. In germline, CDR1 is DFQATT, CDR2 SNEGSKA (reference sequence). V was trimmed by 0 bases and J by 3 bases, leaving 17 bases between them. CDR3 nucleotide sequence: TGCAGTGCTAGAGATGATGTACGGTCGTGGGACTATGGCTACACCTTC. Translation: CSARDDVRSWDYGYTF.

This rearrangement joins TRBV7-2 to TRBJ1-1, with 7 positions matching TRBD1. Germline lookup yields CDR1 SGHTA and CDR2 FQGNSA. The trim removed 3 bases at V and 6 bases at J, leaving 4 bases unmatched. This CDR3 is 13 amino acids long. Written as DNA, the CDR3 is TGTGCCAGCAGCTTCTACAGGGGATCTGAAGCTTTCTTT. Protein sequence: CASSFYRGSEAFF.

In this sample, this clonotype turned up many times. The rearrangement joins TRBV20-1 to TRBJ2-7; the D gene could be TRBD1 or TRBD2 (5 bases each). In germline, CDR1 is DFQATT, CDR2 SNEGSKA (reference sequence). The CDR3 length is 14 residues. Deletions cut 7 bases from V and 6 bases from J, with 22 bases between. DNA for the CDR3: TGCAGTGGCCGACCGGGACCCTCTCGGGCCGAGCAGTACTTC. Residues: CSGRPGPSRAEQYF.

The chain combines TRBV20-1 with TRBJ2-1; TRBD2 matches at 7 bases. J gave up 0 bases and V 7 bases, and 9 bases lay outside the gene matches. The length of the CDR3 is 15 residues. In germline, CDR1 is DFQATT, CDR2 SNEGSKA (reference sequence). The CDR3 region has the DNA TGCAGTGGGAGGCGGGGGTCGGTCTCCTACAATGAGCAGTTCTTC. Amino acid sequence: CSGRRGSVSYNEQFF.

The V and J genes are TRBV20-1 and TRBJ1-1; D call uncertain. V gave up 3 bases and J gave up 0 bases, with 8 bases separating them. Germline lookup yields CDR1 DFQATT and CDR2 SNEGSKA (reference sequence). The length of the CDR3 is 13 residues. The CDR3 DNA follows: TGCAGTGCTAGTAGACTTTTGAACACTGAAGCTTTCTTT. Its protein product is CSASRLLNTEAFF.

V and J are TRBV28 and TRBJ2-5; 8 nucleotides match TRBD1. The CDR3 is made up of 16 amino acids. Germline loops: CDR1 MDHEN, CDR2 SYDVKM. J was trimmed by 2 bases and V by 5 bases; bases with no gene match: 10. CDR3 sequence: CASSPPVGTGQETQYF. CDR3 nucleotides: TGTGCCAGCAGTCCCCCCGTGGGGACAGGACAAGAGACCCAGTACTTC.

This clonotype was recorded many times. The chain links TRBV2 to TRBJ2-7; D is uncertain. The CDR3 runs to 14 residues. Germline values: CDR1 SNHLY, CDR2 FYNNEI. V was shortened by 4 bases and J by 2 bases, with 12 bases between the two germline ends. CDR3 protein: CASSGDLGPYEQYF. The CDR3, as DNA: TGTGCCAGCAGTGGCGATCTAGGCCCCTACGAGCAGTACTTC. Full variable domain (remainder filled in from reference TRBV2 and TRBJ2-7): EPEVTQTPSHQVTQMGQEVILRCVPISNHLYFYWYRQILGQKVEFLVSFYNNEISEKSEIFDDQFSVERPDGSNFTLKIRSTKLEDSAMYFCASSGDLGPYEQYFGPGTRLTVT.

The rearrangement uses TRBV2 and TRBJ1-5; 10 positions match TRBD1. V lost 7 bases, J lost 5 bases, and 2 bases stayed unmatched. In germline, CDR1 is SNHLY, CDR2 FYNNEI. The CDR3 extends over 13 amino acids. DNA of the CDR3: TGTGCCAGCAAGGGGACAGGGGATCAGCCCCAGCATTTT. Protein: CASKGTGDQPQHF.

The chain joins TRBV12-3 or TRBV12-4 to TRBJ2-2, with 7 bases that match TRBD2. V dropped 2 bases and J dropped 7; count of bases not matched to a gene: 4. This CDR3 has 14 residues. The CDR3 DNA follows: TGTGCCAGCAGTTTATGGGGGAGGGGCGGGGAGCTGTTTTTT. Its translation is CASSLWGRGGELFF.

This clonotype was recorded many times. The rearrangement links TRBV20-1 to TRBJ2-7; 9 nucleotides align to TRBD2. This CDR3 spans 15 amino acids. After removal of 5 bases from V and 2 bases from J, the junction contained 10 bases not matched to a gene. The germline V gene encodes CDR1 DFQATT and CDR2 SNEGSKA (reference sequence). CDR3 in amino acids: CSAVGLALSTYEQYF. CDR3 coding DNA: TGCAGTGCTGTGGGACTAGCCTTGAGTACCTACGAGCAGTACTTC.

This clonotype was recorded a few times. This chain's CDR3 is CASTPLVAGPYEQYF. DNA for the CDR3: TGTGCCAGCACCCCCTTAGTCGCGGGACCCTACGAGCAGTACTTC. The genes are TRBV6-2 or TRBV6-3 and TRBJ2-7; D may be TRBD2 (6 bases). In germline, CDR1 is MNHEY, CDR2 SVGEGT. Trimming stripped 7 bases from V and 2 bases from J, with 18 bases between. There are 15 residues in the CDR3.

This clonotype was observed a handful of times. The chain has TRBV27 and TRBJ2-3; the match to TRBD2 covers 13 bases. Germline CDR1 is MNHEY and CDR2 is SMNVEV (reference sequence). The CDR3 covers 16 residues. V shed 6 bases, J shed 0 bases, and the junction held 3 bases outside the gene matches. The CDR3 here is CASRGTSGTSTDTQYF. The CDR3, as DNA: TGTGCCAGCAGGGGGACTAGCGGGACTAGCACAGATACGCAGTATTTT.

This clonotype was seen only once. The chain joins TRBV20-1 to TRBJ1-5, with a weak D call TRBD1 (5 bases). Trimming stripped 6 bases from V and 3 bases from J, with 12 bases between. The CDR3 is 13 residues long. Germline CDR1 is DFQATT and CDR2 is SNEGSKA (reference sequence). The CDR3 sequence: CSATRGLNQPQHF. The CDR3, as DNA: TGCAGTGCCACCCGGGGCCTCAATCAGCCCCAGCATTTT.

This rearrangement joins TRBV28 to TRBJ2-7, with D possibly being TRBD1 (6 bases). The CDR3 contains 15 residues. The V gene's germline CDR1 is MDHEN and CDR2 SYDVKM. The V end was cut by 2 bases, the J end by 3 bases, with 14 bases between. CDR3 bases: TGTGCCAGCAGTTTAGGTAAGGGGGACAACTACGAGCAGTACTTC. Its protein product is CASSLGKGDNYEQYF.

Points on this clonotype: One junction end does not reproduce the germline sequence, and a read error may be involved. The CDR3 is CASSLGTGGLDTEAFF. The CDR3 bases are TGTGCCAGCAGCCTAGGGACAGGGGGCTTAGACACTGAAGCTTTCTTT. The chain carries TRBV4-1 and TRBJ1-1, with TRBD1 identical over 12 bases. This CDR3 has 16 amino acids. The V gene's germline CDR1 is MGHRA and CDR2 YSYEKL.

Only a few counts were recorded for this clonotype. The chain uses TRBV6-1 and TRBJ1-5; D is undetermined. V lost 9 bases, J lost 2 bases, and 11 bases lay in between. The germline V gene has CDR1 MNHNS and CDR2 SASEGT. This CDR3 spans 13 amino acids. This chain's CDR3 is CASSAVGNQPQHF. CDR3 DNA: TGTGCCAGTTCGGCCGTGGGCAATCAGCCCCAGCATTTT.

The rearrangement joins TRBV10-3 to TRBJ2-7; D unresolved. Germline V lookup: CDR1 ENHRY, CDR2 SYGVKD. The V end lost 7 bases, the J end lost 0 bases, and 13 bases lay between the germline ends. This CDR3 region has 14 residues. The CDR3 nucleotides read TGTGCCATCAAGGACCGGGTCGGCTCCTACGAGCAGTACTTC. Translating it yields CAIKDRVGSYEQYF.